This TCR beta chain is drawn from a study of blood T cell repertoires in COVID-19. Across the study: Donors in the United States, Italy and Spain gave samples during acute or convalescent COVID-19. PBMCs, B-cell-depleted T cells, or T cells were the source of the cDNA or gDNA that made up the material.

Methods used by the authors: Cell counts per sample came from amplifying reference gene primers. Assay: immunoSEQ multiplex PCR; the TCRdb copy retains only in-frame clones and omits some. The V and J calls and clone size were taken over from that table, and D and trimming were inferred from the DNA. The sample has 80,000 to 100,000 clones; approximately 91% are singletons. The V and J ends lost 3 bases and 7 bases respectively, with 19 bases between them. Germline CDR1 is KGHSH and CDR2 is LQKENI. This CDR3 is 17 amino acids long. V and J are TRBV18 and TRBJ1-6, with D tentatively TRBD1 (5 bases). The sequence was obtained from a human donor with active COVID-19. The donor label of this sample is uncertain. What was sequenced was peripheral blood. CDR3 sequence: CASSPLAGRDTNSPLHF. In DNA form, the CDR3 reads TGTGCCAGCTCACCTTTGGCAGGGAGGGATACAAATTCACCCCTCCACTTT.